This note documents a single TCR beta chain sequence. The V gene's germline CDR1 is MNHNY and CDR2 SVGAGI (reference sequence). The CDR3 spans 16 residues. Between the trimmed V and J ends, which lost 8 bases and 0 bases, there was a span of 17 bases. Only in-frame clones appear in the TCRdb table, and some are missing; sequencing was by immunoSEQ multiplex PCR. Of hundreds of thousands of clones in the sample, over 75% are singletons; the top ten hold about 14%. The record originates from a study of control samples from healthy donors and cancer patients. Sequencing was done on a sample of PBMCs. The rearrangement uses TRBV6-6 and TRBJ1-3; weak D call: TRBD1 (5 bases). The sequence was collected from an older woman with lung cancer. This chain's CDR3 is CASHPGGVPSGNTIYF. CDR3 DNA sequence: TGTGCCAGCCATCCGGGGGGGGTCCCCTCTGGAAACACCATATATTTT.